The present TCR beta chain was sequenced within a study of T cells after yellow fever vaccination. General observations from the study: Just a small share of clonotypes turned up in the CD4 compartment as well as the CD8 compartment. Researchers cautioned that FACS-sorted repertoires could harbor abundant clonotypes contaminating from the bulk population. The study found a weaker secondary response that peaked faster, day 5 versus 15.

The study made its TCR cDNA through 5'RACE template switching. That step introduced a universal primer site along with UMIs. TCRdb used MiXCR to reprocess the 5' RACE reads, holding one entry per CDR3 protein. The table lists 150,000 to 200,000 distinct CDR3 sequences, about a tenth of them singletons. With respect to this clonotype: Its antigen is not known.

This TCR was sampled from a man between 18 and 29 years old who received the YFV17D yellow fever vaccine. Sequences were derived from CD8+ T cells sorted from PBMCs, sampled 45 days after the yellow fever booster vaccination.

CDR3 sequence reads: CASSQDMGYEQYF. The CDR3 coding sequence is TGTGCCAGCAGCCAAGATATGGGTTACGAGCAGTACTTC. The chain links TRBV4-2 to TRBJ2-7; D gene ambiguous. V lost 0 bases to trimming and J lost 4 bases, with 7 bases between them. The CDR3 runs to 13 residues. Germline CDR1 is LGHNA and CDR2 is YNFKEQ.